A single sample gave rise to the 17 T cell receptor beta chains below, sequenced in a study of patients and donors after allogeneic stem cell transplantation. TCRdb reprocessed the RT-PCR reads via MiXCR and lists one record per CDR3 protein. Of about a million distinct CDR3 sequences in the sample, about 20% were seen once. The source material was blood, either unsorted or a sorted T cell fraction (not recorded which). The receptors here all came from a human donor who was either an allogeneic HSCT recipient or a stem cell or donor lymphocyte infusion donor (not recorded which). It is not recorded whose cells these are; they may come from a transplant donor.

The gene calls are TRBV4-1 and TRBJ2-7, with 13 bases fitting TRBD2. The CDR3 length is 16 residues. CDR1 and CDR2 from the germline V gene are MGHRA and YSYEKL. J was trimmed by 2 bases and V by 3 bases; bases with no gene match: 4. The CDR3 DNA sequence: TGCGCCAGCAGCCAGGGGACTAGCGGGGAACCCTACGAGCAGTACTTC. This encodes CASSQGTSGEPYEQYF.

The rearrangement uses TRBV30 and TRBJ2-2, with D perhaps matching TRBD1 or TRBD2 (5 bases each). The germline V gene has CDR1 GTSNPN and CDR2 SVGIG (reference sequence). Trimming removed 2 bases from V and 5 bases from J, with 18 bases in between. CDR3 length: 16 residues. Here the CDR3 DNA reads TGTGCCTGGAGTATCTTGACGGGGCGAACGACCGGGGAGCTGTTTTTT. Protein: CAWSILTGRTTGELFF.

The gene calls are TRBV13 and TRBJ2-5; 9 positions agree with TRBD2. The V gene end was trimmed by 1 base and the J gene end by 5 bases; junction bases not matched to a gene: 17. The CDR3 has 19 amino acids. CDR1 PRHDT and CDR2 FYEKMQ come from the germline V gene (reference sequence). The CDR3 DNA is TGTGCCAGCAGCTTAGAGACTAGGAGGCGGGAGGGCCTGGGGGAGACCCAGTACTTC. The encoded protein is CASSLETRRREGLGETQYF.

This clonotype has only a few counts. V gene TRBV28 combines with J gene TRBJ2-7; no firm D call. The CDR3 has 13 residues. Germline V gene data show CDR1 as MDHEN and CDR2 as SYDVKM. Trimming cost V 10 bases and J 1 base, with 14 bases left between them. The CDR3 nucleotides read TGTGCCATCCTCCATTCAGCTTCCTACGAGCAGTACTTC. The encoded protein is CAILHSASYEQYF.

This clonotype was recorded many times. The chain employs TRBV12-3 or TRBV12-4 and TRBJ2-3; D perhaps matches TRBD1 (6 bases). The CDR3 has 14 amino acids. Trimming removed 6 bases from V and 3 bases from J, with 13 bases in between. CDR3: CASSLRGGTDTQYF. Here the CDR3 DNA reads TGTGCCAGCAGCTTAAGAGGGGGAACAGATACGCAGTATTTT.

This clonotype was observed a few times. V gene TRBV12-3 or TRBV12-4 combines with J gene TRBJ1-4; no clear D. V was clipped by 6 bases and J by 3 bases, with 17 bases between them. The CDR3 contains 16 residues. The CDR3 coding sequence is TGTGCCAGCAGCCACCTGTTGGAGGCTTCTAATGAAAAACTGTTTTTT. This translates into CASSHLLEASNEKLFF.

This clonotype was seen a handful of times. This chain links TRBV18 with TRBJ2-5; D call uncertain. The CDR3 extends over 15 amino acids. Germline V gene sequence: CDR1 KGHSH, CDR2 LQKENI. The V and J ends lost 3 bases and 4 bases respectively, with 15 bases between them. The CDR3 bases are TGTGCCAGCTCACCCGCGTCGGGCGGATTAGAGACCCAGTACTTC. It codes for CASSPASGGLETQYF. The variable domain in full, completed from reference TRBV18 and TRBJ2-5, reads NAGVMQNPRHLVRRRGQEARLRCSPMKGHSHVYWYRQLPEEGLKFMVYLQKENIIDESGMPKERFSAEFPKEGPSILRIQQVVRGDSAAYFCASSPASGGLETQYFGPGTRLLVL.

This chain joins TRBV29-1 and TRBJ1-2; D perhaps matches TRBD1 (6 bases). CDR3 length equals 11 residues. Germline lookup yields CDR1 SQVTM and CDR2 ANQGSEA. V was trimmed by 7 bases and J by 7 bases, leaving 13 bases between them. The CDR3 bases are TGCAGCGCGGACAGTCGGGGTGGCTACACCTTC. Amino acid sequence: CSADSRGGYTF.

The table lists this clonotype with many counts. The chain uses TRBV12-3 or TRBV12-4 and TRBJ1-2; D is perhaps TRBD1 (6 bases). The CDR3 has 15 residues. V lost 3 bases to trimming and J lost 8 bases, with 19 bases between them. The CDR3 DNA reads as TGTGCCAGCAGTTTCCAAGAGGGGGTTCGGGAAGGCTACACCTTC. It specifies CASSFQEGVREGYTF.

This clonotype was recorded a few times. CDR3 residues: CASSQEAARAGTEAFF. CDR3 DNA sequence: TGTGCCAGCAGCCAAGAAGCTGCCAGGGCTGGCACTGAAGCTTTCTTT. This rearrangement joins TRBV4-2 to TRBJ1-1; D is perhaps TRBD1 (5 bases). Germline V lookup: CDR1 LGHNA, CDR2 YNFKEQ. The CDR3 covers 16 residues. V lost 0 bases and J 4 bases, leaving 15 bases between the germline ends.

This clonotype was counted at least ten times. V is TRBV4-2 and J is TRBJ2-5; 8 nucleotides line up with TRBD2. Germline CDR1 is LGHNA and CDR2 is YNFKEQ. This CDR3 spans 14 amino acids. V lost 0 bases, J lost 5 bases, and 2 bases stayed unmatched. CDR3 nucleotides: TGTGCCAGCAGCCAAGATAGACTAGCGGAGACCCAGTACTTC. As protein: CASSQDRLAETQYF.

This chain joins TRBV12-3 or TRBV12-4 and TRBJ2-7, with unresolved D. This CDR3 comprises 12 residues. V was cut by 6 bases and J by 7 bases, with 13 bases left in between. CDR3 sequence reads: CASSPETREQYF. The CDR3 coding sequence is TGTGCCAGCAGCCCTGAAACACGTGAGCAGTACTTC.

The chain carries TRBV5-1 and TRBJ1-1; TRBD1 agrees at 7 bases. Germline V CDR1 and CDR2: SGHRS, YFSETQ. Trimming removed 4 bases from V and 2 bases from J; junction bases left unmatched: 8. The CDR3 spans 15 residues. CDR3 region: CASSATGNQNTEAFF. The CDR3 DNA is TGCGCCAGCAGCGCGACAGGGAATCAAAACACTGAAGCTTTCTTT.

The chain joins TRBV12-3 or TRBV12-4 to TRBJ2-1, with D uncertain. This CDR3 region has 12 residues. The V gene lost 6 bases and the J gene lost 2 bases, with 5 bases spanning the gap. CDR3 amino acids: CASRPAYNEQFF. CDR3 DNA sequence: TGTGCCAGCAGGCCTGCCTACAATGAGCAGTTCTTC.

This clonotype has a handful of counts. The J gene is TRBJ2-1, the V gene TRBV5-1; D unclear. The CDR3 loop spans 13 amino acids. The V and J ends lost 4 bases and 2 bases respectively, with 7 bases between them. The germline gives CDR1 SGHRS, CDR2 YFSETQ. The CDR3 DNA is TGCGCCAGCAGCCAACGTCCCTACAATGAGCAGTTCTTC. Translating gives CASSQRPYNEQFF.

This clonotype was seen a handful of times. This rearrangement joins TRBV2 to TRBJ2-1, with D possibly being TRBD1 or TRBD2 (5 bases each). The CDR3 is made up of 15 amino acids. The ends were cut back, 5 bases at V and 2 bases at J, with 13 bases in the middle. CDR1 SNHLY and CDR2 FYNNEI come from the germline V gene. The CDR3 loop reads CASSMRGTTYNEQFF. CDR3 DNA: TGTGCCAGCAGTATGAGAGGGACGACCTACAATGAGCAGTTCTTC.

This clonotype occurred a few times. The chain links TRBV3-1 to TRBJ2-5, with TRBD1 matching 8 bases. Germline V CDR1 and CDR2: LGHDT, YNNKEL (reference sequence). The CDR3 runs to 15 residues. V lost 4 bases, J lost 1 base, and 5 bases stayed unmatched. The CDR3 region is CASSRDRITQETQYF. The DNA of the CDR3 is TGTGCCAGCAGCCGGGACAGGATTACCCAAGAGACCCAGTACTTC.